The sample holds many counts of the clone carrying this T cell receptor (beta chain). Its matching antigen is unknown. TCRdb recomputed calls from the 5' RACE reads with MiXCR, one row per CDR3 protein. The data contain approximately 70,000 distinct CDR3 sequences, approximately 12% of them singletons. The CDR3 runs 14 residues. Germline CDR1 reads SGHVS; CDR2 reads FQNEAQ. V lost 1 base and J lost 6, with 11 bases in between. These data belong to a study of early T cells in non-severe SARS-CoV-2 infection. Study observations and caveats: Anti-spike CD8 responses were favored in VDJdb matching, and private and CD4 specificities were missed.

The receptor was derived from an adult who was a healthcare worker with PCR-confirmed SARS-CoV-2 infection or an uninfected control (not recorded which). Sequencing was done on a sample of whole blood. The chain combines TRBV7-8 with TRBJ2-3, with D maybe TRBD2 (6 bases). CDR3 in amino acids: CASSLVSRGDTQYF. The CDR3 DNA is TGTGCCAGCAGCTTAGTTTCCCGGGGGGATACGCAGTATTTT.